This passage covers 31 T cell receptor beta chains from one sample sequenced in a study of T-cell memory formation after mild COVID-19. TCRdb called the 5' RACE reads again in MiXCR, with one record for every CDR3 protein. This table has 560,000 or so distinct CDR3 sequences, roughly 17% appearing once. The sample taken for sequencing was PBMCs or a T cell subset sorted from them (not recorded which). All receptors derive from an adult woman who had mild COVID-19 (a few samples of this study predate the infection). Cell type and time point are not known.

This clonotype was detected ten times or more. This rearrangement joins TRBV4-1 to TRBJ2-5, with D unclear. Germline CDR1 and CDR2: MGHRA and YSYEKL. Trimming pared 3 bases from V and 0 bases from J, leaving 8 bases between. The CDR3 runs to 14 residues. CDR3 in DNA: TGCGCCAGCAGCCAGATATTGTACCAAGAGACCCAGTACTTC. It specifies CASSQILYQETQYF.

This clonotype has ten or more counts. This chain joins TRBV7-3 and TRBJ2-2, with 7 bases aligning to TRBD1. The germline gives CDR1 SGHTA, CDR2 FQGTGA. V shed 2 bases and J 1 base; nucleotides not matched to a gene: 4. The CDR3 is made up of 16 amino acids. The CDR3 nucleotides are TGTGCCAGCAGCTTAGCCGGGACAGTGAACACCGGGGAGCTGTTTTTT. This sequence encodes CASSLAGTVNTGELFF. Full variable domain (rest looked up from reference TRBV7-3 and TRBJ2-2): GAGVSQTPSNKVTEKGKYVELRCDPISGHTALYWYRQSLGQGPEFLIYFQGTGAADDSGLPNDRFFAVRPEGSVSTLKIQRTERGDSAVYLCASSLAGTVNTGELFFGEGSRLTVL.

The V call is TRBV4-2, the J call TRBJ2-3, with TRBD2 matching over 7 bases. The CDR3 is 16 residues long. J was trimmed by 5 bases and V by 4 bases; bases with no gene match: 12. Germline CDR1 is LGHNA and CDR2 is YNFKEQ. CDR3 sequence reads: CASSPPAGREKDTQYF. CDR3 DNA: TGTGCCAGCAGCCCCCCGGCCGGGCGGGAGAAAGATACGCAGTATTTT.

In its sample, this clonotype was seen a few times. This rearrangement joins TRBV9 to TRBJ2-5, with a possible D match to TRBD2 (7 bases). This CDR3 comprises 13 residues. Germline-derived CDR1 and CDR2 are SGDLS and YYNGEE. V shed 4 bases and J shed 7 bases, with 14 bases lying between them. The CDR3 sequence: CASSLGGEATQYF. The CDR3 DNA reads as TGTGCCAGCAGCCTAGGGGGGGAGGCGACCCAGTACTTC.

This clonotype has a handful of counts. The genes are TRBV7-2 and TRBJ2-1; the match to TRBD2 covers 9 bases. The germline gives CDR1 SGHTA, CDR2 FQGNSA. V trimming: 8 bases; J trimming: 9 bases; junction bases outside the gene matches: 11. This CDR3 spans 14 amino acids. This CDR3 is CASLGTSLSSEQFF. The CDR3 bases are TGTGCCAGCCTCGGGACTAGCTTATCCAGTGAGCAGTTCTTC.

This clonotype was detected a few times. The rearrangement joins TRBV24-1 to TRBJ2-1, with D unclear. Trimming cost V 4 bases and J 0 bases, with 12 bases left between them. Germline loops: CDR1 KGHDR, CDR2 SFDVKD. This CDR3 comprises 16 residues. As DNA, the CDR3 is TGTGCCACCAGTGACGTTGGGATCCACTCCTACAATGAGCAGTTCTTC. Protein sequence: CATSDVGIHSYNEQFF.

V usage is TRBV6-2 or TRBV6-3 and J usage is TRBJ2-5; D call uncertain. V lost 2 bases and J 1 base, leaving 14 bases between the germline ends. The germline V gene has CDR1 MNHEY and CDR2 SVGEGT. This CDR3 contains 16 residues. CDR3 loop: CASSYGAGISQETQYF. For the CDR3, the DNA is TGTGCCAGCAGTTACGGAGCAGGAATCTCCCAAGAGACCCAGTACTTC.

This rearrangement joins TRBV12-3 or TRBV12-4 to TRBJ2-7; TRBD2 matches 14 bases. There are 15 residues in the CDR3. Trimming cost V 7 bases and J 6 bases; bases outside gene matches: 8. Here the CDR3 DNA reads TGTGCCAGCACTCCGGGACTAGCGGGAGTTTCCGAGCAGTACTTC. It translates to CASTPGLAGVSEQYF.

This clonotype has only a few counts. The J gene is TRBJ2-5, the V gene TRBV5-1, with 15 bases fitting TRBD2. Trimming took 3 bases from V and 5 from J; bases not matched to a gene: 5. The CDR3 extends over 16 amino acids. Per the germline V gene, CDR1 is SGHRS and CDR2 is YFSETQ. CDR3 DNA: TGCGCCAGCAGCTCCCGGACTAGCGGGGGGGCGGAGACCCAGTACTTC. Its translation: CASSSRTSGGAETQYF.

The chain's CDR3 is CASSLSPGRFYEQYF. In nucleotides, the CDR3 is TGTGCCAGCAGCCTTAGCCCCGGACGGTTCTACGAGCAGTACTTC. This rearrangement joins TRBV7-6 to TRBJ2-7; no clear D. This CDR3 spans 15 amino acids. Germline lookup yields CDR1 SGHVS and CDR2 FNYEAQ. Trimming cost V 5 bases and J 3 bases, with 17 bases left between them.

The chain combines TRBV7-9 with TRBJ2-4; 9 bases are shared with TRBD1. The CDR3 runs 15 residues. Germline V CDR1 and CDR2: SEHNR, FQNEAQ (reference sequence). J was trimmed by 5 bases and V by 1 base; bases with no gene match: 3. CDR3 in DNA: TGTGCCAGCAGCTTAGTGGGGGACAGGGAAAACATTCAGTACTTC. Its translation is CASSLVGDRENIQYF.

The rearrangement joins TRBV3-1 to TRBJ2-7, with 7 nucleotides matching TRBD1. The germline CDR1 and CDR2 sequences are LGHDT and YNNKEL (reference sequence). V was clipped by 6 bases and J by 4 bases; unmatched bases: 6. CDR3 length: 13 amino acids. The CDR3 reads CASSHTGEYEQYF. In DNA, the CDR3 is TGTGCCAGCAGTCATACAGGGGAGTACGAGCAGTACTTC.

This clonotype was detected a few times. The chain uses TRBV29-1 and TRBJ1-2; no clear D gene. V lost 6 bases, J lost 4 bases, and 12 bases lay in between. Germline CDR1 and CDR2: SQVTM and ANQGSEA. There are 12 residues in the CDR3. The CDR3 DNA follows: TGCAGCGTCCATGATCCGGGCTATGGCTACACCTTC. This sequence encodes CSVHDPGYGYTF.

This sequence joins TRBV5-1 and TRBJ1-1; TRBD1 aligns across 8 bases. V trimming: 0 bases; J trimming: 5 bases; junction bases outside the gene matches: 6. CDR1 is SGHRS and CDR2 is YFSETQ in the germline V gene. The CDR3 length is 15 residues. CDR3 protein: CASSLEGRGRTEAFF. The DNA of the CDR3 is TGCGCCAGCAGCTTGGAAGGCAGGGGGCGGACTGAAGCTTTCTTT.

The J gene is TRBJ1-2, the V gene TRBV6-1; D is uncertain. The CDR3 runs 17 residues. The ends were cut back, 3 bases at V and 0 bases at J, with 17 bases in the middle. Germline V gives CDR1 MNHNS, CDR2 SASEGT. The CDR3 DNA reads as TGTGCCAGCAGTGAGATGAGGGCGCCAGTCCCTAACTATGGCTACACCTTC. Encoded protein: CASSEMRAPVPNYGYTF.

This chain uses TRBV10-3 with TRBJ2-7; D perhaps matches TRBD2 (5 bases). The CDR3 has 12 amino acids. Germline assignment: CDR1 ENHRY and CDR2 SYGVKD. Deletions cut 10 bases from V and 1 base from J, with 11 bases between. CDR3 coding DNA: TGTGCCACCCGGGGTGGGTCCTACGAGCAGTACTTC. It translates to CATRGGSYEQYF.

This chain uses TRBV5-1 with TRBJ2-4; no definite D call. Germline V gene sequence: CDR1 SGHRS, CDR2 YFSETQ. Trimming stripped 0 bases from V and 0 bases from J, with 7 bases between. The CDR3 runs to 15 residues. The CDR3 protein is CASSLAPLAKNIQYF. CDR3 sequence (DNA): TGCGCCAGCAGCTTGGCCCCGTTAGCCAAAAACATTCAGTACTTC.

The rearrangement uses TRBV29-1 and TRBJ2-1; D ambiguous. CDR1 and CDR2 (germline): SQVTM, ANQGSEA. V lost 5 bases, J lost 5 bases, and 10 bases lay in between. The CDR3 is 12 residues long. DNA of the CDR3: TGCAGCGTTCCTAGGCACGACAATGAGCAGTTCTTC. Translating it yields CSVPRHDNEQFF.

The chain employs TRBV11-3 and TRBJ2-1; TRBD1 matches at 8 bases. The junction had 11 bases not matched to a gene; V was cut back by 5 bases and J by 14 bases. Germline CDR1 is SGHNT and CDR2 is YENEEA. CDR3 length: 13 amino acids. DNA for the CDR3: TGTGCCAGCAGCCCGGGACAGGAAGGAGTGGAGTTCTTC. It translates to CASSPGQEGVEFF. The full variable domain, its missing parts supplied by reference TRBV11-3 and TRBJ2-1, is EAGVVQSPRYKIIEKKQPVAFWCNPISGHNTLYWYLQNLGQGPELLIRYENEEAVDDSQLPKDRFSAERLKGVDSTLKIQPAELGDSAVYLCASSPGQEGVEFFGPGTRLTVL.

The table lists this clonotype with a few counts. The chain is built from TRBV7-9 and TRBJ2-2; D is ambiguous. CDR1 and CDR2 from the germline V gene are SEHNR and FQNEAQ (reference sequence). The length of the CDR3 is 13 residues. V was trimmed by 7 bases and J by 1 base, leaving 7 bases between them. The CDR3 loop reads CASTQWNTGELFF. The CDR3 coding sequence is TGTGCCAGCACCCAGTGGAACACCGGGGAGCTGTTTTTT. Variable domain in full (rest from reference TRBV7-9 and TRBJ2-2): DTGVSQNPRHKITKRGQNVTFRCDPISEHNRLYWYRQTLGQGPEFLTYFQNEAQLEKSRLLSDRFSAERPKGSFSTLEIQRTEQGDSAMYLCASTQWNTGELFFGEGSRLTVL.

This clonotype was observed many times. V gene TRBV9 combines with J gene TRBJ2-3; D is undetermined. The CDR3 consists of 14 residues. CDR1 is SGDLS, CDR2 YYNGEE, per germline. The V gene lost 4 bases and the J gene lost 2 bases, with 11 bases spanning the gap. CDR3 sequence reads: CASSSIGSTDTQYF. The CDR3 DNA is TGTGCCAGCAGCTCCATCGGCTCCACAGATACGCAGTATTTT.

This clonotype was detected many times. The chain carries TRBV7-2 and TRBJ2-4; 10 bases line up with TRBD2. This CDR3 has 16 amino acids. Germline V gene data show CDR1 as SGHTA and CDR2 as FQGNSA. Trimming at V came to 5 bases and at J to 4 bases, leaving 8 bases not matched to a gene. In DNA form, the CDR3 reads TGTGCCAGCAGCCCAACTAGCGGGGCCCCAAAAAACATTCAGTACTTC. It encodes CASSPTSGAPKNIQYF.

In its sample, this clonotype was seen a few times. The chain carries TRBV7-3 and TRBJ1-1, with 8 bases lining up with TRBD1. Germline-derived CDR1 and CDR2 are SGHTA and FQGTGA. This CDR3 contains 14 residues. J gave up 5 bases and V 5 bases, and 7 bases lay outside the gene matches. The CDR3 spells CASSHGQGRTEAFF. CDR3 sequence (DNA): TGTGCCAGCAGCCACGGACAGGGACGAACTGAAGCTTTCTTT. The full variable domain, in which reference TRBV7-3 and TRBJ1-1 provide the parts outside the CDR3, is GAGVSQTPSNKVTEKGKYVELRCDPISGHTALYWYRQSLGQGPEFLIYFQGTGAADDSGLPNDRFFAVRPEGSVSTLKIQRTERGDSAVYLCASSHGQGRTEAFFGQGTRLTVV.

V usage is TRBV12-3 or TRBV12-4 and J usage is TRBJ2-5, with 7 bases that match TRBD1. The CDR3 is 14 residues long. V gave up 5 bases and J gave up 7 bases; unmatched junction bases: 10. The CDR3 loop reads CASSPTTGKVTQYF. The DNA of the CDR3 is TGTGCCAGCAGTCCCACGACAGGGAAAGTGACCCAGTACTTC.

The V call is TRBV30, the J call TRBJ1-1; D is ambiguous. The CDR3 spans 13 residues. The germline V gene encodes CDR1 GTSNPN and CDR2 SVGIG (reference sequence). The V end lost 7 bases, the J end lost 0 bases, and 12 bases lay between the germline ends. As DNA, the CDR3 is TGTGCCTCCTTGGGCAGCATGAACACTGAAGCTTTCTTT. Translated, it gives CASLGSMNTEAFF.

CDR3 protein: CASSAWTGSGNTIYF. CDR3 nucleotides: TGTGCCAGCAGCGCGTGGACAGGATCTGGAAACACCATATATTTT. The chain has TRBV6-5 and TRBJ1-3; TRBD1 matches 7 bases. Germline V gene sequence: CDR1 MNHEY, CDR2 SVGAGI. The CDR3 length is 15 residues. J was trimmed by 1 base and V by 6 bases; bases with no gene match: 6.

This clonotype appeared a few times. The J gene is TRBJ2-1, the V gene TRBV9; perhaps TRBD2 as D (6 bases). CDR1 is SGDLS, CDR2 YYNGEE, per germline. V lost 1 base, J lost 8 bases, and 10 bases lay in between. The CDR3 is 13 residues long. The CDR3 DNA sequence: TGTGCCAGCAGCGTAATTAGGGAGGATGAGCAGTTCTTC. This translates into CASSVIREDEQFF.

DNA of the CDR3: TGTGCCAGCAGTACCCAGGGTGTAGGTGACACTGAAGCTTTCTTT. Its translation is CASSTQGVGDTEAFF. This chain uses TRBV6-1 with TRBJ1-1, with D tentatively TRBD1 (5 bases). Trimming cost V 5 bases and J 3 bases, with 16 bases left between them. This CDR3 has 15 amino acids. CDR1 is MNHNS and CDR2 is SASEGT in the germline V gene.

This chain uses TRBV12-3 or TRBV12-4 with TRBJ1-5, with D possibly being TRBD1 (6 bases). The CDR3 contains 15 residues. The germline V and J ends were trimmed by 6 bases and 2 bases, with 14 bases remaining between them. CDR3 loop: CASRGDNSGNQPQHF. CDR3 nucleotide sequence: TGTGCCAGCAGGGGGGACAACTCGGGCAATCAGCCCCAGCATTTT.

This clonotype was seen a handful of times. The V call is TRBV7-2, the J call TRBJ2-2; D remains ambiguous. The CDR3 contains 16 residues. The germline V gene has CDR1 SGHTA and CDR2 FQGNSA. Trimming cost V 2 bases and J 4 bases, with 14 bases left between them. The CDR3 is CASSLTAGKVTGELFF. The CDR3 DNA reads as TGTGCCAGCAGCTTAACAGCTGGGAAGGTCACCGGGGAGCTGTTTTTT.

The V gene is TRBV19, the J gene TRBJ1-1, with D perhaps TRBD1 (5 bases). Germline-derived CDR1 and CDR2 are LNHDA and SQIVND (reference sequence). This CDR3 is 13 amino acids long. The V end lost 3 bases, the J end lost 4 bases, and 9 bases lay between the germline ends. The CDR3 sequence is CASSIWDGTEAFF. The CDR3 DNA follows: TGTGCCAGTAGTATCTGGGACGGCACTGAAGCTTTCTTT.